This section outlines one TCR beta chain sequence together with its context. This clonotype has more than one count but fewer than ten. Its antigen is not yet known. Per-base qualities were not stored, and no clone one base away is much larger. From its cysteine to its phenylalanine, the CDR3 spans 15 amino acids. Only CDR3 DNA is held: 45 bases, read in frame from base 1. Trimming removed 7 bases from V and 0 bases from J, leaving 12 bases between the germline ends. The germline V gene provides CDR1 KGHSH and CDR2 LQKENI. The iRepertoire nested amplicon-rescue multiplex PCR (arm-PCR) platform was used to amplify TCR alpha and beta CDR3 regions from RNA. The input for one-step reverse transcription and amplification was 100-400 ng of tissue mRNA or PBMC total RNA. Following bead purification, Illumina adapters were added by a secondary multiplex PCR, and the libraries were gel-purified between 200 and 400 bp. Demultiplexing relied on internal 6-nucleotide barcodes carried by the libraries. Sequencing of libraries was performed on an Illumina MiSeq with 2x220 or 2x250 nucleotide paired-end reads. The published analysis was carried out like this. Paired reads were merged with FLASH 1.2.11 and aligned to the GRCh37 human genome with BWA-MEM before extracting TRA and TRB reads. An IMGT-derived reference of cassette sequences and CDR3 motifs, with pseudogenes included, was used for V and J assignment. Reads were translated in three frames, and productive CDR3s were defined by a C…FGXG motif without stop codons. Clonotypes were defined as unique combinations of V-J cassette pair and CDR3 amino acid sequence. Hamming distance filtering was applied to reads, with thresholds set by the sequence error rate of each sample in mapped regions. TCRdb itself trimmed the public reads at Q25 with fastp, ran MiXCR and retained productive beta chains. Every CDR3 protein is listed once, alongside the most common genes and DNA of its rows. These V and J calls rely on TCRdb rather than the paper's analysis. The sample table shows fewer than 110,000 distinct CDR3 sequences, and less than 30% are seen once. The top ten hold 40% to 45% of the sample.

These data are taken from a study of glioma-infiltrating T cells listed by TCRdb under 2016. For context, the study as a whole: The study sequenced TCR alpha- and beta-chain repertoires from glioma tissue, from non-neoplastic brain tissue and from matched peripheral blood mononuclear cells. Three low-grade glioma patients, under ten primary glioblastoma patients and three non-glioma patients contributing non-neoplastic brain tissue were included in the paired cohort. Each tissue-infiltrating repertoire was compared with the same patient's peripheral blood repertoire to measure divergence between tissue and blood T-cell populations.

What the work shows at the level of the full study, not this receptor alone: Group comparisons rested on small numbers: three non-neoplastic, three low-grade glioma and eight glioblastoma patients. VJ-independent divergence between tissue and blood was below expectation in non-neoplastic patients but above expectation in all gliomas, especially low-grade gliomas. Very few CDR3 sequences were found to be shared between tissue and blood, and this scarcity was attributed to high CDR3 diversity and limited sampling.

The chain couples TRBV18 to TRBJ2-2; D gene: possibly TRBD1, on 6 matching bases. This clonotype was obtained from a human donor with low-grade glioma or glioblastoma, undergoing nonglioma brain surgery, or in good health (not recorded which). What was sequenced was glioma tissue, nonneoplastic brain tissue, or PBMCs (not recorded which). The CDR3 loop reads CASFDRSSNTGELFF. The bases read TGTGCCAGCTTCGACAGGAGCTCGAACACCGGGGAGCTGTTTTTT.